The source of this T cell receptor (beta chain) is a study of blood T cell repertoires in COVID-19. The CDR3 has 12 amino acids. V lost 6 bases and J 4 bases, leaving 7 bases between the germline ends. The germline V gene has CDR1 LNHDA and CDR2 SQIVND (reference sequence). Libraries were prepared by immunoSEQ multiplex PCR; TCRdb keeps only in-frame clonotypes and omits some of them. The sample holds 270,000 or so clones, 80% to 85% seen once. The chain joins TRBV19 to TRBJ1-5; no reliable D call. Material: PBMCs or T cells enriched from blood (not recorded which). The TCR originated in a man aged 50-60 years who had recovered from COVID-19. DNA of the CDR3: TGTGCCAGTAGGGGCCCGAATCAGCCCCAGCATTTT. This sequence encodes CASRGPNQPQHF.